This T cell receptor (beta chain) was sequenced during a study of blood T cell repertoires in COVID-19. The wider study: The study drew acute and convalescent COVID-19 samples from the United States, Italy and Spain. Sample material is recorded as cDNA or gDNA derived from T cells, B-cell-depleted T cells, or PBMCs.

Seattle patient enrollment occurred during active infection, with longitudinal follow-up thereafter. Study processing details: Amplification of reference gene primers was used by the study to estimate nucleated cell counts. Only in-frame clones appear in the TCRdb table, and some are missing; sequencing was by immunoSEQ multiplex PCR. That table supplies the V and J calls and clone size; D and trimming were determined from the DNA. Of under 250,000 clones in the sample, roughly nine tenths are singletons; the top ten hold about 0.8%. CDR1 and CDR2 from the germline V gene are MDHEN and SYDVKM. Trimming stripped 6 bases from V and 4 bases from J, with 7 bases between. The CDR3 is made up of 11 amino acids.

Sequences were obtained from peripheral blood. The chain has TRBV28 and TRBJ2-7; possible D gene TRBD2, 5 bases. This TCR was recovered from a man aged 60 to 75 with COVID-19, enrolled during active disease. The CDR3 spells CASRDSYEQYF. DNA for the CDR3: TGTGCCAGCAGGGACTCGTACGAGCAGTACTTC. Based on the CDR3 plus reference TRBV28 and TRBJ2-7, the full variable domain is DVKVTQSSRYLVKRTGEKVFLECVQDMDHENMFWYRQDPGLGLRLIYFSYDVKMKEKGDIPEGYSVSREKKERFSLILESASTNQTSMYLCASRDSYEQYFGPGTRLTVT.